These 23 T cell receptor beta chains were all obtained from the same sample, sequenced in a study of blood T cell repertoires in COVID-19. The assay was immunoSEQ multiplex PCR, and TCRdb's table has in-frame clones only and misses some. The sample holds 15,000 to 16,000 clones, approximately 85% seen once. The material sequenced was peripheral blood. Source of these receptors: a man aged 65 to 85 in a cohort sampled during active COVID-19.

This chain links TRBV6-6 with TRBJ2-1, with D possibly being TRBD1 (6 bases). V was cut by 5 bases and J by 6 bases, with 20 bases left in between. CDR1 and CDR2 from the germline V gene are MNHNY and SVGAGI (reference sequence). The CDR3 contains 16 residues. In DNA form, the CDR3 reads TGTGCCAGCAGTCGCCACCGGGACACTGGAGTCAATGAGCAGTTCTTC. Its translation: CASSRHRDTGVNEQFF.

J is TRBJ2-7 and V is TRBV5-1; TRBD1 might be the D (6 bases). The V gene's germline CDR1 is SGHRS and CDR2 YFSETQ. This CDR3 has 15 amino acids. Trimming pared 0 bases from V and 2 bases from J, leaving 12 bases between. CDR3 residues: CASSLGGQGTYEQYF. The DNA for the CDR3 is TGCGCCAGCAGCTTGGGTGGGCAGGGGACCTACGAGCAGTACTTC.

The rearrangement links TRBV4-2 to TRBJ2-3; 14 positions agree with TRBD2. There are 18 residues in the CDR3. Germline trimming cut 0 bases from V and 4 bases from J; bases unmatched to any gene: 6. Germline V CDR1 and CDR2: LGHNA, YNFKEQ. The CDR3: CASSQEGPGLAGADTQYF. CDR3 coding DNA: TGTGCCAGCAGCCAAGAAGGGCCGGGACTAGCGGGAGCAGATACGCAGTATTTT.

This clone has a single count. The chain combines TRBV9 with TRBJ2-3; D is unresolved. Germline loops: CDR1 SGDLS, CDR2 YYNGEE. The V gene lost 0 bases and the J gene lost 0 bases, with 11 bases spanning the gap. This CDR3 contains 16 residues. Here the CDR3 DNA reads TGTGCCAGCAGCGTAGGGGCCGCAACTAGCACAGATACGCAGTATTTT. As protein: CASSVGAATSTDTQYF.

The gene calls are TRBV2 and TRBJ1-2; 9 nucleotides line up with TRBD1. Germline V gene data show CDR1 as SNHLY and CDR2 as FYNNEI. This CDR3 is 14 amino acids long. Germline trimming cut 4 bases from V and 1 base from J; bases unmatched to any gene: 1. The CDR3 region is CASSGDRVNYGYTF. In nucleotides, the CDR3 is TGTGCCAGCAGTGGGGACAGGGTTAACTATGGCTACACCTTC.

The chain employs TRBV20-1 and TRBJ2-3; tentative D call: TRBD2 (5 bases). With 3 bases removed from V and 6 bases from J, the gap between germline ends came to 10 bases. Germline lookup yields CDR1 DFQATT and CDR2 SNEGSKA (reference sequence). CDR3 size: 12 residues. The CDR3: CSASTGFDTQYF. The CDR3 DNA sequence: TGCAGTGCTAGTACGGGGTTTGATACGCAGTATTTT.

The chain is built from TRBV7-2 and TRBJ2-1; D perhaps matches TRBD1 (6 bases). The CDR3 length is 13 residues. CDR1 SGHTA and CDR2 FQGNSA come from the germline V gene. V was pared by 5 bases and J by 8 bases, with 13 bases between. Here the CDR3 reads CASSGQQGYEQFF. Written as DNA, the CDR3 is TGTGCCAGCAGCGGACAACAGGGCTATGAGCAGTTCTTC.

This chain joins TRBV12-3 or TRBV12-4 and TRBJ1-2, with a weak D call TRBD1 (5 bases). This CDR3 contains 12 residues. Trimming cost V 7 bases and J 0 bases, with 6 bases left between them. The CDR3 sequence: CASKGANYGYTF. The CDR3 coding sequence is TGTGCCAGCAAAGGGGCTAACTATGGCTACACCTTC.

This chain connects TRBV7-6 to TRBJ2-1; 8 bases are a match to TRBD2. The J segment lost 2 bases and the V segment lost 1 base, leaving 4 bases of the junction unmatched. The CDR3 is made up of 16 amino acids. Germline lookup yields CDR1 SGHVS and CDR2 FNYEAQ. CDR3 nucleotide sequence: TGTGCCAGCAGCTTAGGTCTTAGCGGGACCTACAATGAGCAGTTCTTC. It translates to CASSLGLSGTYNEQFF.

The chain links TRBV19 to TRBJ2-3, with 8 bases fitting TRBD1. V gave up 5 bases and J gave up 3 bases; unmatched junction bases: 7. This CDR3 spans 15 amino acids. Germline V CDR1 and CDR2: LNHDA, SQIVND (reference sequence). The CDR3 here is CASSPSWTGTDTQYF. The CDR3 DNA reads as TGTGCCAGTAGTCCTTCCTGGACAGGGACAGATACGCAGTATTTT.

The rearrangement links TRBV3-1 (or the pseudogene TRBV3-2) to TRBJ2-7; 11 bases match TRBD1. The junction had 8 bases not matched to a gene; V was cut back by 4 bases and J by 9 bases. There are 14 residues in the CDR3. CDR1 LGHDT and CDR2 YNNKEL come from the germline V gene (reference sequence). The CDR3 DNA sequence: TGTGCCAGCAGCCCAGAGGACAGGGGGCGAAGGCAGTACTTC. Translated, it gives CASSPEDRGRRQYF.

CDR3 nucleotides: TGTGCCAGCAGCTTAGGGGGGCAGGGGTTCTACGAGCAGTACTTC. Its protein product is CASSLGGQGFYEQYF. The genes are TRBV11-3 and TRBJ2-7, with a weak D call TRBD1 (6 bases). Germline-derived CDR1 and CDR2 are SGHNT and YENEEA. The CDR3 spans 15 residues. V lost 1 base and J lost 3, with 13 bases in between.

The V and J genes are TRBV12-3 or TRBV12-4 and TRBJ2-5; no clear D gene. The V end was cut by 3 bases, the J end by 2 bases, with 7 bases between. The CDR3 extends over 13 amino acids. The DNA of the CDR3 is TGTGCCAGCAGTTTGGGCAGGCAAGAGACCCAGTACTTC. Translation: CASSLGRQETQYF.

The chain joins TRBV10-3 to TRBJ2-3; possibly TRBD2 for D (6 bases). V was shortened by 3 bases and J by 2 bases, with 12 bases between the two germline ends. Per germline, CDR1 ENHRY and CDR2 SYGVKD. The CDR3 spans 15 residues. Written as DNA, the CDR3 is TGTGCCATCAGTGACGGGAGCCCTGACACAGATACGCAGTATTTT. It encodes CAISDGSPDTDTQYF.

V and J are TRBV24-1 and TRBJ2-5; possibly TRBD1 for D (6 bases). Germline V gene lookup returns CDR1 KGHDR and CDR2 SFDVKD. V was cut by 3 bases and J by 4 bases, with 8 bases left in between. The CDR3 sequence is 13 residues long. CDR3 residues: CATSDEDRETQYF. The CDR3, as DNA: TGTGCCACCAGTGATGAGGACAGAGAGACCCAGTACTTC.

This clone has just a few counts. The CDR3 region is CASSPTDRGVTIYF. CDR3 bases: TGTGCCAGCAGCCCGACGGACAGGGGAGTCACCATATATTTT. This chain uses TRBV9 with TRBJ1-3, with TRBD1 matching over 9 bases. CDR3 length equals 14 residues. CDR1 is SGDLS, CDR2 YYNGEE, per germline. With 4 bases clipped from V and 9 bases from J, the junction kept 8 bases outside the gene matches. Complete variable domain (other parts from reference TRBV9 and TRBJ1-3): DSGVTQTPKHLITATGQRVTLRCSPRSGDLSVYWYQQSLDQGLQFLIQYYNGEERAKGNILERFSAQQFPDLHSELNLSSLELGDSALYFCASSPTDRGVTIYFGEGSWLTVV.

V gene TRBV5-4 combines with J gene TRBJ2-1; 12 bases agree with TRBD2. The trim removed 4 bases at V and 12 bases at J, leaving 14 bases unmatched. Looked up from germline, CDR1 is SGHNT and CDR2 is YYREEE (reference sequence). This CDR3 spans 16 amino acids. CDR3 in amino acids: CASSAPTSGSYDGQFF. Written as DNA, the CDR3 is TGTGCCAGCAGCGCCCCGACTAGCGGGAGTTACGACGGGCAGTTCTTC.

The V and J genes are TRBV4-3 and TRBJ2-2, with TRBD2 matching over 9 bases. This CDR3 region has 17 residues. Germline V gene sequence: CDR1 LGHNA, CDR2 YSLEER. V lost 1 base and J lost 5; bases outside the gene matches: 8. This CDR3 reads CASSQGIAGVGTGELFF. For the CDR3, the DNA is TGCGCCAGCAGCCAAGGCATAGCGGGAGTTGGTACCGGGGAGCTGTTTTTT.

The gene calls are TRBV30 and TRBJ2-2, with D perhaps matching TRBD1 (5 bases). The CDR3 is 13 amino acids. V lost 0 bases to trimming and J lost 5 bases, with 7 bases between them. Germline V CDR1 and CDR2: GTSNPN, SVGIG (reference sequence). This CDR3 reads CAWSVSGTGELFF. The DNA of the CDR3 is TGTGCCTGGAGTGTCTCAGGGACCGGGGAGCTGTTTTTT.

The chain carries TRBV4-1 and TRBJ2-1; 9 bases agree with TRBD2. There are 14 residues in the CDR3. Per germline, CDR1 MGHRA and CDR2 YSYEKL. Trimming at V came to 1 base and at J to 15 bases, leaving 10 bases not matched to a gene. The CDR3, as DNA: TGCGCCAGCAGCCAAGGTTCTCCGGGACTAGCTCTGTTCTTC. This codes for CASSQGSPGLALFF.

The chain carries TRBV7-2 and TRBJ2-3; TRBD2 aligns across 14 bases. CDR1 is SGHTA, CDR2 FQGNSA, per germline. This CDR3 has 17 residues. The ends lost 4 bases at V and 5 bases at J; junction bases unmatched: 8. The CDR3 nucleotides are TGTGCCAGCAGCTCGACTAGCGGGAGGGCCACCGTAGATACGCAGTATTTT. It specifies CASSSTSGRATVDTQYF.

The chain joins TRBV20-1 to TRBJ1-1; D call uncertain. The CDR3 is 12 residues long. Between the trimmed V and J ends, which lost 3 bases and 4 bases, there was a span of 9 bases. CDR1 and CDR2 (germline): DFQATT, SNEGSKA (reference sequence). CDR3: CSASRSFTEAFF. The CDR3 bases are TGCAGTGCTAGTCGCAGTTTCACTGAAGCTTTCTTT.

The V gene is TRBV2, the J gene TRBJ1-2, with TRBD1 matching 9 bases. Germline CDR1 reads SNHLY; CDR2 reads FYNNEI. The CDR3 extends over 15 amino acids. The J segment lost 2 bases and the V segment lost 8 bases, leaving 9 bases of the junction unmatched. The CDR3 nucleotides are TGTGCCAGCTCCCCCCTGGGGACAGGGAACTATGGCTACACCTTC. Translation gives CASSPLGTGNYGYTF.